Described below is a single T cell receptor beta chain sequence and its context. The target antigen is unknown. The CDR3 runs to 14 residues. From germline, CDR1 is MDHEN and CDR2 SYDVKM. J was trimmed by 0 bases and V by 5 bases; bases with no gene match: 3. These data originate in a study of cytomegalovirus exposure and HLA in healthy donors. The PCR used 60 Vbeta and 13 Jbeta primers. Under the authors' procedure: Counted up in a later analysis, unique TCR beta chains came to about 80 million, with about 9.9 million shared. Profiled with immunoSEQ multiplex PCR; TCRdb holds only in-frame clones, not every one. The V and J calls and the clone size are those of that table, but D and trimming were determined from the DNA. The sample shows around 150,000 clones, 60% to 80% of them seen only once. Broader study findings: Apparent HLA restriction characterized most CMV-associated TCR beta chains in a later analysis. DRB1 had the most TCR associations and HLA-C the fewest, a later analysis found, with rates varying by HLA locus. Within an earlier analysis, most TCR beta V segments proved productive either about 87% or about 30% of the time.

Sequencing input: PBMCs. This clonotype was sampled from a man under 40 in good health and CMV-seronegative. This chain uses TRBV28 with TRBJ1-1, with 7 nucleotides matching TRBD1. CDR3 region: CASSGGQLNTEAFF. The CDR3 DNA follows: TGTGCCAGCAGTGGGGGACAGCTGAACACTGAAGCTTTCTTT.